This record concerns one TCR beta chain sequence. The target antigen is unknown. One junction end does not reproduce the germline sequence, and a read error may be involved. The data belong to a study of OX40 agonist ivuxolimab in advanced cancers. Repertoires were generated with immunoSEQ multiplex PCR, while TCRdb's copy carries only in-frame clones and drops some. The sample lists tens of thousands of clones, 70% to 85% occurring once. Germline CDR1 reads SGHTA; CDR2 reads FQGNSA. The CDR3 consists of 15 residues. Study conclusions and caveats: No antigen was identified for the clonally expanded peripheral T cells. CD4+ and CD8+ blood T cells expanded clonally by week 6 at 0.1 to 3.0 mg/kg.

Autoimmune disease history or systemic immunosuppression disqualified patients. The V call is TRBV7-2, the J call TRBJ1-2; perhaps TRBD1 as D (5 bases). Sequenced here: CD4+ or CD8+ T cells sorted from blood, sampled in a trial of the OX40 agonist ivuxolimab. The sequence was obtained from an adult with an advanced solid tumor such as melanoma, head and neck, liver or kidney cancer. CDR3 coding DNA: TGTGCCAGCAGCTTCGACAGTTCCCTAGGTTATGACTACACCTTC. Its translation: CASSFDSSLGYDYTF.